This TCR beta chain was found in a study of long-term antiretroviral therapy in people with HIV. Study-level results: Relative to transplant donor controls, diversity remained lower despite increasing after ART.

Losses at the gene ends were 2 bases for V and 8 bases for J; bases not matched to a gene: 9. The germline CDR1 and CDR2 sequences are MNHNS and SASEGT. The length of the CDR3 is 15 residues. In regard to this clone: The antigen remains undetermined.

Donors needed at least one pre-ART PBMC sample plus at least two post-ART samples. Samples were assayed with immunoSEQ v3.0 at survey level. Using immunoSEQ multiplex PCR, the repertoire was profiled, and TCRdb retains in-frame clones only, with some absent. The sample lists about 25,000 clones, roughly 80% seen once, with more than 9.5% in the top ten. This receptor was identified in a man under 40 with HIV. Sequencing was performed on unsorted PBMCs, taken 2.1 years after starting antiretroviral therapy. The chain combines TRBV6-1 with TRBJ2-3, with 8 bases fitting TRBD1. The CDR3: CASSEITGTGGTQYF. The CDR3 DNA reads TGTGCCAGCAGTGAAATAACGGGGACAGGAGGTACGCAGTATTTT.